The TCR beta chain described here comes from a study of T-cell reconstitution after alpha-beta-depleted transplantation in children. The junction had 10 bases not matched to a gene; V was cut back by 3 bases and J by 7 bases. The CDR3 covers 16 residues. The germline V gene encodes CDR1 KGHDR and CDR2 SFDVKD. Construction of the TCRbeta library involved unique molecular identifiers. Each CDR3 protein gets one entry after TCRdb re-called the PCR reads with MiXCR. The sample shows 780,000 or so distinct CDR3 sequences, around 15% of them seen only once. This clonotype was recorded at least ten times. Antigen: not known. General study points: In patients about two months after transplant, alpha-beta T cells reportedly arose from several hundred expanded graft clones. From surviving recipient T cells and thymic progenitors came the high day-60 TCRbeta diversity observed in some patients. At the one-year point after transplant, T-cell counts and TCRbeta diversity were found to come mostly from T cells that had been newly produced.

Sequences were derived from PBMCs, mostly from graft donor cells, sampled 360 days after TCRalphabeta/CD19-depleted stem cell transplant. This receptor was identified in a male patient aged 10-17 years who had a stem cell transplant for acute lymphoblastic leukemia, so the T cells may come from the graft donor. This sequence joins TRBV24-1 and TRBJ2-1, with TRBD1 matching 8 bases. For the CDR3, the DNA is TGTGCCACCAGTGATGGTCCGGGACAGGTGAGGAATGAGCAGTTCTTC. This sequence encodes CATSDGPGQVRNEQFF.